The entry below gives a single T cell receptor beta chain sequence along with its context. Use of 60 Vbeta and 13 Jbeta primers characterized the PCR. Assay used: immunoSEQ multiplex PCR; TCRdb lists only in-frame clones, some missing. The table includes about 180,000 clones, about 68% detected once. The sample comes from a study of cytomegalovirus exposure and HLA in healthy donors. Germline assignment: CDR1 SEHNR and CDR2 FQNEAQ (reference sequence). The CDR3 is 14 amino acids. V lost 6 bases and J lost 1; bases outside the gene matches: 6. This chain joins TRBV7-9 and TRBJ2-7; 7 nucleotides align to TRBD2. This TCR derives from a female donor in good health and CMV-seronegative. Sequencing was done on a sample of PBMCs. The CDR3: CASSSGTKSYEQYF. The DNA for the CDR3 is TGTGCCAGCAGTTCCGGGACTAAGTCCTACGAGCAGTACTTC.